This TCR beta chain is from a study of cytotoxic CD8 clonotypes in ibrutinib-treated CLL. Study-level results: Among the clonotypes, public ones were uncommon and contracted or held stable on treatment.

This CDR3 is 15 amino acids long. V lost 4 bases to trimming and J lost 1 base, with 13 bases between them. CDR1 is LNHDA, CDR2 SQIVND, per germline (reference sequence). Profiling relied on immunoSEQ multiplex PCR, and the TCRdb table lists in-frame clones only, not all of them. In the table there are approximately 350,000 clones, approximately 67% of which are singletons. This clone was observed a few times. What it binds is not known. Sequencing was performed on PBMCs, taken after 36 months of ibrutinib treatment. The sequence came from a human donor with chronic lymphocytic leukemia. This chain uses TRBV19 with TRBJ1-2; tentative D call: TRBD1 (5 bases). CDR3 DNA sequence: TGTGCCAGTAGTAGCCATGACAGTATTAACTATGGCTACACCTTC. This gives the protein CASSSHDSINYGYTF.